Here is one TCR beta chain with its context. What it recognizes is unknown. Only in-frame clones appear in the TCRdb table, and some are missing; sequencing was by immunoSEQ multiplex PCR. In the table there are a few million clones, over 85% of which are singletons. This specimen comes from a study of shared clonotypes between healthy human individuals. General observations from the study: It was anticipated that sequencing depth would influence how many clonotypes donors shared.

Germline CDR1 is MDHEN and CDR2 is SYDVKM. The CDR3 length is 14 residues. The J segment lost 7 bases and the V segment lost 4 bases, leaving 9 bases of the junction unmatched. The specimen sequenced was naive CD4+ T cells sorted from blood. Subset meaning: CD45RA+ positively selected. This rearrangement joins TRBV28 to TRBJ1-2; 7 bases line up with TRBD1. The source is a man aged 18 to 35 in good health. In DNA, the CDR3 is TGTGCCAGCAGTTGGGGGACAGTGTGGGGTGGCTACACCTTC. Translated, it gives CASSWGTVWGGYTF.